Below are 18 T cell receptor beta chains sequenced from a single sample in a study of cytomegalovirus exposure and HLA in healthy donors (dated by TCRdb to the late 2010s). Libraries were constructed by the immunoSEQ multiplex PCR assay. For the multiplex PCR, a mixture combining 60 forward primers for TCR Vbeta segments and 13 reverse primers for TCR Jbeta segments was used. What TCRdb holds here is the immuneACCESS table cut down to in-frame rearrangements. Part of the clones is not present; checked against another copy, under half of the missing clones reflect an unresolved V gene, and the others are unexplained. The sample records some 200,000 clones, 83% of which are singletons. Clones ranked in the top ten supply 1.3% to 1.5% of the sample. The sample consisted of PBMCs. The origin of the receptors is a girl aged 10 to 17 in good health and CMV-seronegative.

The rearrangement uses TRBV5-4 and TRBJ1-1, with 9 nucleotides matching TRBD1. This CDR3 comprises 14 residues. V shed 6 bases and J 7 bases; nucleotides not matched to a gene: 10. Germline-derived CDR1 and CDR2 are SGHNT and YYREEE (reference sequence). The chain's CDR3 is CASKHRGHLFEAFF. In nucleotides, the CDR3 is TGTGCCAGCAAACACAGGGGGCACCTGTTTGAAGCTTTCTTT.

The chain combines TRBV25-1 with TRBJ2-1; TRBD1 agrees at 10 bases. The J segment lost 6 bases and the V segment lost 4 bases, leaving 0 bases of the junction unmatched. CDR3 length: 13 residues. Germline CDR1 is MGHDK and CDR2 is SYGVNS. The CDR3 region has the DNA TGTGCCAGCAGTGGGACAGGGGGCAATGAGCAGTTCTTC. This encodes CASSGTGGNEQFF.

This clone was detected only once. The V gene is TRBV7-2, the J gene TRBJ2-2; 7 bases align to TRBD2. Germline CDR1 reads SGHTA; CDR2 reads FQGNSA. The CDR3 has 15 residues. The J segment lost 6 bases and the V segment lost 1 base, leaving 5 bases of the junction unmatched. DNA of the CDR3: TGTGCCAGCAGCTTAGGCGGGAGACTCGCCGGGGAGCTGTTTTTT. This sequence encodes CASSLGGRLAGELFF.

This clone was found a few times. This rearrangement joins TRBV6-1 to TRBJ1-1; D remains unclear. The V end lost 3 bases, the J end lost 11 bases, and 19 bases lay between the germline ends. This CDR3 spans 14 amino acids. CDR1 and CDR2 (germline): MNHNS, SASEGT. The CDR3 region has the DNA TGTGCCAGCAGTGATGGGGTTGAGGGAGTGAACGCTTTCTTT. This encodes CASSDGVEGVNAFF.

The chain links TRBV7-2 to TRBJ2-1, with a tentative D call TRBD2 (7 bases). Per the germline V gene, CDR1 is SGHTA and CDR2 is FQGNSA. There are 16 residues in the CDR3. With 5 bases removed from V and 2 bases from J, the gap between germline ends came to 16 bases. The CDR3 here is CASSPKAGATYNEQFF. CDR3 coding DNA: TGTGCCAGCAGCCCTAAGGCGGGGGCCACCTACAATGAGCAGTTCTTC.

This clone has a handful of counts. The V and J genes are TRBV7-6 and TRBJ2-7, with D tentatively TRBD2 (6 bases). Per germline, CDR1 SGHVS and CDR2 FNYEAQ. Trimming stripped 0 bases from V and 2 bases from J, with 14 bases between. There are 16 residues in the CDR3. The CDR3 sequence is CASSLAEGGIAYEQYF. For the CDR3, the DNA is TGTGCCAGCAGCTTAGCGGAGGGAGGAATCGCCTACGAGCAGTACTTC.

This clone was observed a few times. The rearrangement links TRBV4-1 to TRBJ2-3; 12 nucleotides align to TRBD2. V was clipped by 1 base and J by 6 bases; unmatched bases: 2. The CDR3 covers 15 residues. From germline, CDR1 is MGHRA and CDR2 YSYEKL. As DNA, the CDR3 is TGCGCCAGCAGCCAAGGGACTAGCGGGAAGGATACGCAGTATTTT. This gives the protein CASSQGTSGKDTQYF.

The V gene is TRBV5-1, the J gene TRBJ2-7, with 7 bases aligning to TRBD2. Germline loops: CDR1 SGHRS, CDR2 YFSETQ. This CDR3 is 12 amino acids long. The ends lost 4 bases at V and 12 bases at J; junction bases unmatched: 10. The CDR3 is CASSRGDYSVYF. CDR3 coding DNA: TGCGCCAGCAGCCGAGGGGACTATTCGGTGTACTTC.

V is TRBV19 and J is TRBJ1-2; tentative D call: TRBD1 (5 bases). V lost 5 bases, J lost 4 bases, and 8 bases lay in between. Germline assignment: CDR1 LNHDA and CDR2 SQIVND (reference sequence). This CDR3 is 12 amino acids long. In DNA form, the CDR3 reads TGTGCCAGTAGTGCGGGGCCCTATGGCTACACCTTC. Encoded protein: CASSAGPYGYTF.

This sequence joins TRBV28 and TRBJ2-7; tentatively, D is TRBD2 (5 bases). The CDR3 sequence is 13 residues long. Trimming left V 5 bases short and J 2 bases short, with 10 bases between. CDR1 is MDHEN and CDR2 is SYDVKM in the germline V gene. The CDR3 DNA sequence: TGTGCCAGCAGTAACCGAGGGCCCTACGAGCAGTACTTC. Translation gives CASSNRGPYEQYF.

CDR3 protein: CASSEGAEETQYF. The CDR3, as DNA: TGTGCCAGCAGTGAAGGGGCAGAAGAGACCCAGTACTTC. This rearrangement joins TRBV6-1 to TRBJ2-5; D is unclear. Trimming took 1 base from V and 3 from J, leaving 6 bases between them. The germline CDR1 and CDR2 sequences are MNHNS and SASEGT. The CDR3 covers 13 residues.

J is TRBJ2-5 and V is TRBV27; 9 bases agree with TRBD1. CDR1 is MNHEY and CDR2 is SMNVEV in the germline V gene (reference sequence). The CDR3 is made up of 14 amino acids. Trimming at V came to 7 bases and at J to 6 bases, leaving 9 bases not matched to a gene. CDR3 in amino acids: CASKRTGDSKTQYF. The CDR3 DNA follows: TGTGCCAGCAAGCGGACAGGGGACAGCAAGACCCAGTACTTC.

CDR3 nucleotide sequence: TGTGCCAGCAGCCACGTGAGGGCAGGTTATGGTAAAAGAGAGACCCAGTACTTC. Protein product: CASSHVRAGYGKRETQYF. The chain is built from TRBV7-4 and TRBJ2-5; TRBD2 is a possible D gene (5 bases). V lost 5 bases to trimming and J lost 4 bases, with 26 bases between them. From germline, CDR1 is SGHVT and CDR2 SQSDAQ. This CDR3 has 18 residues.

The chain joins TRBV28 to TRBJ1-5, with D maybe TRBD1 (5 bases). V was pared by 2 bases and J by 11 bases, with 19 bases between. The CDR3 is 15 residues long. Germline V lookup: CDR1 MDHEN, CDR2 SYDVKM. CDR3 sequence (DNA): TGTGCCAGCAGTTTAAGGACGAAGGGGCGGATGACCCAGCATTTT. It codes for CASSLRTKGRMTQHF.

On this clone: One end of the junction is discordant with germline, which a read error may explain. V gene TRBV30 combines with J gene TRBJ2-5; the match to TRBD2 covers 10 bases. CDR3 length: 16 amino acids. CDR1 and CDR2 from the germline V gene are GTSNPN and SVGIG (reference sequence). The CDR3: CAWRTSGGAWGETRYF. The CDR3 coding sequence is TGTGCCTGGAGAACCAGCGGGGGGGCTTGGGGTGAGACCCGGTACTTC.

This chain joins TRBV7-2 and TRBJ2-2; D is perhaps TRBD1 (6 bases). Germline lookup yields CDR1 SGHTA and CDR2 FQGNSA. The CDR3 runs 14 residues. Deletions cut 5 bases from V and 7 bases from J, with 14 bases between. Here the CDR3 DNA reads TGTGCCAGCAGCCAGAGGGGGTGGCACGGGGAGCTGTTTTTT. Translated: CASSQRGWHGELFF. The full variable domain, completed using reference TRBV7-2 and TRBJ2-2, is GAGVSQSPSNKVTEKGKDVELRCDPISGHTALYWYRQSLGQGLEFLIYFQGNSAPDKSGLPSDRFSAERTGGSVSTLTIQRTQQEDSAVYLCASSQRGWHGELFFGEGSRLTVL.

To note about this clone: The junction departs from the called germline gene at one end, perhaps through a read error. The chain joins TRBV7-7 to TRBJ2-5; 7 bases fit TRBD2. The CDR3 loop spans 15 amino acids. Germline values: CDR1 SSHAT, CDR2 FNYEAQ (reference sequence). The CDR3, as DNA: TGTGCTAGCAGCTTCGGGACTACGCGTGGAGAGGCCCAGTACTTC. Translation: CASSFGTTRGEAQYF. The full variable domain, rest sourced from reference TRBV7-7 and TRBJ2-5, is GAGVSQSPRYKVTKRGQDVTLRCDPISSHATLYWYQQALGQGPEFLTYFNYEAQPDKSGLPSDRFSAERPEGSISTLTIQRTEQRDSAMYRCASSFGTTRGEAQYFGPGTRLLVL.

The chain joins TRBV6-5 to TRBJ2-3; D may be TRBD2 (6 bases). V shed 5 bases and J shed 4 bases, with 16 bases lying between them. This CDR3 spans 15 amino acids. Germline-derived CDR1 and CDR2 are MNHEY and SVGAGI. The CDR3 sequence: CASSQPGLKSDTQYF. Written as DNA, the CDR3 is TGTGCCAGCAGTCAGCCGGGACTCAAATCAGATACGCAGTATTTT.